Listed below are T cell receptor beta chains from one sample, sequenced in a study of blood T cell repertoires in COVID-19. The method was immunoSEQ multiplex PCR; TCRdb's version includes in-frame clones alone and lacks a portion of them. The sample includes hundreds of thousands of clones, around 87% of them seen just once. Material for sequencing was peripheral blood. The receptor set was obtained from a man between 18 and 35 years old with active or convalescent COVID-19. Both conserved end residues are part of each CDR3. Each record gives: clone size, D gene, J gene, V gene, CDR3 DNA, CDR3 protein. D genes are given only for firm matches. Clone size is given for some rows only: seen once, a few or many times, or a class if the clone is expanded.

clone size: NA; D gene: TRBD2; J gene: TRBJ2-5; V gene: TRBV2; CDR3 DNA: TGTGCCAGCAGTGATTCTAGAGCGGGGGGGCTAAGGGAGACCCAGTACTTC; CDR3 protein: CASSDSRAGGLRETQYF
clone size: NA; D gene: NA; J gene: TRBJ1-1; V gene: TRBV27; CDR3 DNA: TGTGCCAGCAGTTCCTCTTTTTCCGAGTCAGGTCACTTT; CDR3 protein: CASSSSFSESGHF
clone size: NA; D gene: NA; J gene: TRBJ2-7; V gene: TRBV2; CDR3 DNA: TGTGCCAGCAGTGGACTAGCCTACGAGCAGTACTTC; CDR3 protein: CASSGLAYEQYF
clone size: NA; D gene: TRBD2; J gene: TRBJ2-3; V gene: TRBV5-4; CDR3 DNA: TGTGCCAGCAGCCCTGGCCGCAGCGGGAGGGTAGGCACAGATACGCAGTATTTT; CDR3 protein: CASSPGRSGRVGTDTQYF
clone size: NA; D gene: TRBD1; J gene: TRBJ1-4; V gene: TRBV4-3; CDR3 DNA: TGCGCCAGCAGCCAACACACCGGGACAGCTCTTGAAAAACTGTTTTTT; CDR3 protein: CASSQHTGTALEKLFF
clone size: NA; D gene: TRBD1; J gene: TRBJ2-5; V gene: TRBV5-6; CDR3 DNA: TGTGCCAGCAGCTTTGGACAGGGGGCGGTGGTCGTGCAAGAGACCCAGTACTTC; CDR3 protein: CASSFGQGAVVVQETQYF
clone size: NA; D gene: TRBD2; J gene: TRBJ2-3; V gene: TRBV19; CDR3 DNA: TGTGCCAGTAGACGGACTAGTACTAGCACAGATACGCAGTATTTT; CDR3 protein: CASRRTSTSTDTQYF
clone size: NA; D gene: NA; J gene: TRBJ1-5; V gene: TRBV5-1; CDR3 DNA: TGCGCCAGCAGCTTGGCAGGGAATCAGCCCCAGCATTTT; CDR3 protein: CASSLAGNQPQHF
clone size: NA; D gene: NA; J gene: TRBJ1-5; V gene: TRBV12-3/TRBV12-4; CDR3 DNA: TGTGCCAGCAGTTTGGGCTTTCAGCCCCAGCATTTT; CDR3 protein: CASSLGFQPQHF
clone size: NA; D gene: NA; J gene: TRBJ2-1; V gene: TRBV5-1; CDR3 DNA: TGCGCCAGCAGCCCTGAGATAACCGTCTCCTACAATGAGCAGTTCTTC; CDR3 protein: CASSPEITVSYNEQFF
clone size: NA; D gene: NA; J gene: TRBJ2-5; V gene: TRBV9; CDR3 DNA: TGTGCCAGCAGCGTAGGAACAGGGAGAGAGACCCAGTACTTC; CDR3 protein: CASSVGTGRETQYF
clone size: NA; D gene: TRBD1; J gene: TRBJ1-2; V gene: TRBV2; CDR3 DNA: TGTGCCAGCAGTGATCTGGACAGGGTAGATGGCTACACCTTC; CDR3 protein: CASSDLDRVDGYTF
clone size: NA; D gene: TRBD2; J gene: TRBJ2-5; V gene: TRBV7-9; CDR3 DNA: TGTGCCAGCAGCTTATTAGCGGGAGGGCCCTCCGGAAAGACCCAGTACTTC; CDR3 protein: CASSLLAGGPSGKTQYF
clone size: NA; D gene: NA; J gene: TRBJ2-1; V gene: TRBV11-2; CDR3 DNA: TGTGCCAGCAGCTACCGTGCGGGCTCCTACAATGAGCAGTTCTTC; CDR3 protein: CASSYRAGSYNEQFF
clone size: NA; D gene: TRBD1; J gene: TRBJ2-3; V gene: TRBV24-1; CDR3 DNA: TGTGCCACCAGTGATCCACGGACAGGGGGCAGAGATACGCAGTATTTT; CDR3 protein: CATSDPRTGGRDTQYF
clone size: NA; D gene: NA; J gene: TRBJ1-1; V gene: TRBV20-1; CDR3 DNA: TGCAGTGCTAGAGACGGGGGGCCGGCTTTCTTT; CDR3 protein: CSARDGGPAFF
clone size: NA; D gene: TRBD2; J gene: TRBJ2-3; V gene: TRBV5-1; CDR3 DNA: TGCGCCAGCAGCTTGGAGCTAGCGGGGGATACGCAGTATTTT; CDR3 protein: CASSLELAGDTQYF
clone size: NA; D gene: NA; J gene: TRBJ1-1; V gene: TRBV18; CDR3 DNA: TGTGCCAGCTCACCGAGGCAAGTAAGGGGCATTTTGAACACTGAAGCTTTCTTT; CDR3 protein: CASSPRQVRGILNTEAFF
clone size: NA; D gene: NA; J gene: TRBJ1-2; V gene: TRBV24-1; CDR3 DNA: TGTGCCACCAGTGATCAGCGCTATGGCTACACCTTC; CDR3 protein: CATSDQRYGYTF
clone size: NA; D gene: TRBD2; J gene: TRBJ2-3; V gene: TRBV10-2; CDR3 DNA: TGCGCCAGCAGTGAAGACGGGGGGGAGACAGATACGCAGTATTTT; CDR3 protein: CASSEDGGETDTQYF
clone size: NA; D gene: NA; J gene: TRBJ2-2; V gene: TRBV29-1; CDR3 DNA: TGCAGCGCTCCAGGGCGGAACGGGGAGCTGTTTTTT; CDR3 protein: CSAPGRNGELFF
clone size: once; D gene: NA; J gene: TRBJ2-1; V gene: TRBV10-2; CDR3 DNA: TGCGCCAGCAGTGAGTCGACGGTAGCCCGGTGGGATGAGCAGTTCTTC; CDR3 protein: CASSESTVARWDEQFF
clone size: NA; D gene: TRBD2; J gene: TRBJ2-1; V gene: TRBV13; CDR3 DNA: TGTGCCAGCAGCTTAGGGGAGTTGGGCGGGAGGAGCCATGAGCAGTTCTTC; CDR3 protein: CASSLGELGGRSHEQFF
clone size: NA; D gene: NA; J gene: TRBJ2-1; V gene: TRBV6-6; CDR3 DNA: TGTGCCAGCAGTTACGGGCGGGTCGGGAGTGGCAATGAGCAGTTCTTC; CDR3 protein: CASSYGRVGSGNEQFF
clone size: NA; D gene: TRBD2; J gene: TRBJ2-7; V gene: TRBV6-5; CDR3 DNA: TGTGCCAGCAGTTACCTTGGCAGCGGGGGGGAGGAGCAGTACTTC; CDR3 protein: CASSYLGSGGEEQYF
clone size: once; D gene: TRBD1; J gene: TRBJ2-3; V gene: TRBV6-2/TRBV6-3; CDR3 DNA: TGTGCCAGCAGTTTAACCACAGGGGGAGATACGCAGTATTTT; CDR3 protein: CASSLTTGGDTQYF
clone size: NA; D gene: TRBD2; J gene: TRBJ2-1; V gene: TRBV7-9; CDR3 DNA: TGTGCCAGCAGCTCAGCTAGCGGCCCTTACAATGAGCAGTTCTTC; CDR3 protein: CASSSASGPYNEQFF
clone size: NA; D gene: TRBD1; J gene: TRBJ1-2; V gene: TRBV11-2; CDR3 DNA: TGTGCCAGCAGCTTAGGTCTACAGGGGACACATTATGGCTACACCTTC; CDR3 protein: CASSLGLQGTHYGYTF
clone size: NA; D gene: NA; J gene: TRBJ1-1; V gene: TRBV5-1; CDR3 DNA: TGCGCCAGCAGCTTGATGGGAGGTACGGACACTGAAGCTTTCTTT; CDR3 protein: CASSLMGGTDTEAFF
clone size: NA; D gene: NA; J gene: TRBJ2-7; V gene: TRBV6-1; CDR3 DNA: TGTGCCAGCAGTGAACAGGGGAGCTCCTACGAGCAGTACTTC; CDR3 protein: CASSEQGSSYEQYF